This T cell receptor beta chain was found in a study of T cells in Graves' hyperthyroidism and ophthalmopathy. General study results and limits: From stable hyperthyroidism, ophthalmopathy was separated by a 13 V-J model.

The TCR beta CDR3 regions underwent amplification using RNA transcripts as the source. HTBI primers drove first-round RT-PCR of the TCR CDR3. TCRdb fed the multiplex PCR reads into MiXCR, producing one record per CDR3 protein. The sample includes hundreds of thousands of distinct CDR3 sequences, less than 25% of them seen just once. The germline V gene encodes CDR1 DFQATT and CDR2 SNEGSKA (reference sequence). This CDR3 region has 15 residues. V was trimmed by 0 bases and J by 4 bases, leaving 12 bases between them. This clonotype was found a few times. Antigen: not known. The receptor's source is a man aged 25-45 years with Graves' ophthalmopathy. Sequenced sample: blood. The V call is TRBV20-1, the J call TRBJ2-2; weak D call: TRBD2 (5 bases). CDR3 nucleotides: TGCAGTGCTAGAGATGGAGAGCGGTCCACCGGGGAGCTGTTTTTT. Protein product: CSARDGERSTGELFF.